This T cell receptor beta chain comes out of a study of Ad26.COV2.S vaccination and SARS-CoV-2 variants. Method: immunoSEQ multiplex PCR; TCRdb's copy keeps in-frame clones and lacks some. The table shows about 480,000 clones, with around 90% occurring only once. CDR3 size: 16 residues. The germline V gene encodes CDR1 SGDLS and CDR2 YYNGEE. The ends were cut back, 0 bases at V and 2 bases at J, with 12 bases in the middle. Study-wide results and caveats: Whether participants received vaccine or placebo, their non-spike TCR breadth was similar.

This clone was found a few times. Its antigen is undetermined. Treatment defined: some 20 received Ad26.COV2.S at low or high dose, single or two shots; 5 received placebo; per-sample allocation not given. The investigators took samples on day 63 after the first vaccine or placebo injection. This receptor was taken from a person aged 18-60 years who received the Ad26.COV2.S COVID-19 vaccine or a placebo. The sequenced sample was peripheral blood, obtained in a trial of Ad26.COV2.S vaccine versus placebo. The V gene is TRBV9, the J gene TRBJ1-5, with D possibly being TRBD1 (5 bases). Written as DNA, the CDR3 is TGTGCCAGCAGCGTAGATGGCAGGGCGGGCAATCAGCCCCAGCATTTT. It encodes CASSVDGRAGNQPQHF.